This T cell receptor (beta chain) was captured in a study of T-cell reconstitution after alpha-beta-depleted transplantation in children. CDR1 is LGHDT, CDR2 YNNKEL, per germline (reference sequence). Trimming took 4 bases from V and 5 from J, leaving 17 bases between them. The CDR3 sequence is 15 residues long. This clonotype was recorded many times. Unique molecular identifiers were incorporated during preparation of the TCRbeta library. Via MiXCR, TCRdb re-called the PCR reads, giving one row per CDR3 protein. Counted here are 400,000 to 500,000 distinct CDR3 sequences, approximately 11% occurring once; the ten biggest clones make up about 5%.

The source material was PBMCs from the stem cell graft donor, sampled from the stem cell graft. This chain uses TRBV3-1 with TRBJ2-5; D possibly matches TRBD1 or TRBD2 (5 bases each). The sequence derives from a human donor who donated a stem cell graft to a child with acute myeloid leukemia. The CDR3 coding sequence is TGTGCCAGCAGCCGGATGACGGGGCGACAGGAGACCCAGTACTTC. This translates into CASSRMTGRQETQYF.